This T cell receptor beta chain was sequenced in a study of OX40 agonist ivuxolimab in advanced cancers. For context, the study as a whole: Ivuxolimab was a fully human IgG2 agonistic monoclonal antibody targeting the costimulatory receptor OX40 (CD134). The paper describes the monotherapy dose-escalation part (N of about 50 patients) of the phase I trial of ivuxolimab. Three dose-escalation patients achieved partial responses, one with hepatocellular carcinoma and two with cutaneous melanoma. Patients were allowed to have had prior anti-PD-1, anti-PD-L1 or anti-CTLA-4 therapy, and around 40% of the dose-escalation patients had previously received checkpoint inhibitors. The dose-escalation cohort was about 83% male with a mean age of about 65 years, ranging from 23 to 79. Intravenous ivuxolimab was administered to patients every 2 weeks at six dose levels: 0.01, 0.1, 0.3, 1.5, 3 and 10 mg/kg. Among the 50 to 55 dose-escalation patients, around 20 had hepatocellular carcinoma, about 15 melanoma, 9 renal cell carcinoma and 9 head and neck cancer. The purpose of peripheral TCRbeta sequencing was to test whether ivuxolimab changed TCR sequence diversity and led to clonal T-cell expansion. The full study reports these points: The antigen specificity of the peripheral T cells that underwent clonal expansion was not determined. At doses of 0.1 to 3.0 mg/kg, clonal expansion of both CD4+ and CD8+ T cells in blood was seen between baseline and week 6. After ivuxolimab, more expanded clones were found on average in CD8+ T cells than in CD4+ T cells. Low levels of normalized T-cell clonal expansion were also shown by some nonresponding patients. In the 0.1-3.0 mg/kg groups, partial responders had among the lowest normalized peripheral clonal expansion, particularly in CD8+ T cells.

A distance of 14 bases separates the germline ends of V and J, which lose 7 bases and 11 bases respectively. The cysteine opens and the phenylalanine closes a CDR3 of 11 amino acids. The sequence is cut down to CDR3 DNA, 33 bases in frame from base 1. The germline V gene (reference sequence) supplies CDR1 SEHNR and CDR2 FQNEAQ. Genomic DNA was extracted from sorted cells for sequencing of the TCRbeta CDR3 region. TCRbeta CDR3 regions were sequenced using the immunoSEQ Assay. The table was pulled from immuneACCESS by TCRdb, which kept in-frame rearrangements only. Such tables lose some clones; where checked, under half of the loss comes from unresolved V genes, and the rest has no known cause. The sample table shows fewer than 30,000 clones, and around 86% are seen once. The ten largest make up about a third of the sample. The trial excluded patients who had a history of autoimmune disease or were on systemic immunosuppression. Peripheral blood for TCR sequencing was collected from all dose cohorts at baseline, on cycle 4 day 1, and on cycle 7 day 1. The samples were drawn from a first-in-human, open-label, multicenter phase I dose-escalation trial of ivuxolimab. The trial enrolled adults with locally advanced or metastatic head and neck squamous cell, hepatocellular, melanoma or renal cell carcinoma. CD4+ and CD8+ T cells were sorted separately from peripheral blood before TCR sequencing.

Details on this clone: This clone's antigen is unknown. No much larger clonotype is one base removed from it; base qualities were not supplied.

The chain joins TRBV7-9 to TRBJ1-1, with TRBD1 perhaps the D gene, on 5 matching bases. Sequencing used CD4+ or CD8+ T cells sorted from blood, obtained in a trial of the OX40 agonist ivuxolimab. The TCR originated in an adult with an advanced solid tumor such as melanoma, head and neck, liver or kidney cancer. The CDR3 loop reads CASTLGDKAFF. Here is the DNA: TGTGCCAGCACATTGGGGGATAAGGCTTTCTTT.